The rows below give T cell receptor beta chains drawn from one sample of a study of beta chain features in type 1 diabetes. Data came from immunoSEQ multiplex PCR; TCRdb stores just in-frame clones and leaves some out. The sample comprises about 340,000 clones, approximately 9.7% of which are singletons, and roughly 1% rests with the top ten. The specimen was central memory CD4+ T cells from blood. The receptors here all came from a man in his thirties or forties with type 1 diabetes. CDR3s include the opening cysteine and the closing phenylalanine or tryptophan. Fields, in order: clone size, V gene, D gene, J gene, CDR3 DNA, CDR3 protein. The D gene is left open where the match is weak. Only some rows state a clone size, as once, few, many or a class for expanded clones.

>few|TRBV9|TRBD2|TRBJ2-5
TGTGCCAGCAGCGTAGCCCTAGCGGGGGCAGAGACCCAGTACTTC
CASSVALAGAETQYF
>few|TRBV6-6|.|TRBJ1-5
TGTGCCAGCAGCAGGGACGACCGGGGTCAGCCCCAGCATTTT
CASSRDDRGQPQHF
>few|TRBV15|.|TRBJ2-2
TGTGCCACCAGCATGGGGGCCGGGGAGCTGTTTTTT
CATSMGAGELFF
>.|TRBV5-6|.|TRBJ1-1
TGTGCCTTCAACAGAGGCAGGGAGAACACTGAAGCTTTCTTT
CAFNRGRENTEAFF
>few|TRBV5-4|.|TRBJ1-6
TGTGCCAGCAGCGCTTGGGATTCACCCCTCCACTTT
CASSAWDSPLHF
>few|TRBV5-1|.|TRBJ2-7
TGCGCCAGCAGGGCGACATTCTCCTCCTACGAGCAGTACTTC
CASRATFSSYEQYF
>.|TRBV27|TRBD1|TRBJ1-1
TGTGCCAGCAGTGGACAGGGCGGTAGTAGAAGCGCTGAAGCTTTCTTT
CASSGQGGSRSAEAFF
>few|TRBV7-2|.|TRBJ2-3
TGTGCCAGCACCCCCTCCGGGGGCCGGACTAGCACAGATACGCAGTATTTT
CASTPSGGRTSTDTQYF
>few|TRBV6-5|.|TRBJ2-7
TGTGCCAGCAGTCCGGAGGATCACACCTTTTGGGAGCAGTACTTC
CASSPEDHTFWEQYF
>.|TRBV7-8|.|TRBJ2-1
TGTGCCAGCGGTAAGAGCGGTCCCTACAATGAGCAGTTCTTC
CASGKSGPYNEQFF
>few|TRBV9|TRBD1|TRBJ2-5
TGTGCCAGCAGCGTAACGACAGGGATCCGAGAGACCCAGTACTTC
CASSVTTGIRETQYF
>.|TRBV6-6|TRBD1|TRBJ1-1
TGTGCCAGCAGCCCGAACAGGGGACTGAACACTGAAGCTTTCTTT
CASSPNRGLNTEAFF
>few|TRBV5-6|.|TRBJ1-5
TGTGCCAGCAGCTTATCGGGACGGGAGCCCCAGCATTTT
CASSLSGREPQHF
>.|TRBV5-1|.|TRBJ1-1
TGCGCCAGCAGCTTGGGACCAGGGAGTGGAACTGAAGCTTTCTTT
CASSLGPGSGTEAFF
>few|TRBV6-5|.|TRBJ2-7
TGTGCCAGCAGTTACCCGGGACACCCCTACGAGCAGTACTTC
CASSYPGHPYEQYF
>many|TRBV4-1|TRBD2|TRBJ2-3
TGCGCCAGTACGACTAGCGGGGGGGCCGGGGCAGATACGCAGTATTTT
CASTTSGGAGADTQYF
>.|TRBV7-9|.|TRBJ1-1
TGTGCCAGCAGCTTAGGCTGGACTGAAGCTTTCTTT
CASSLGWTEAFF
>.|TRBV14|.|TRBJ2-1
TGTGCCAGCAGCCGCGAAGGGGGGAATGAGCAGTTCTTC
CASSREGGNEQFF
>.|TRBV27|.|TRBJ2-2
TGTGCCAGCAGTCCGAAGGATCCTCGGGCCGGGGAGCTGTTTTTT
CASSPKDPRAGELFF
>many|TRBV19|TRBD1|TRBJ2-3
TGTGCCAGTTCCCCGGACAGGAGCACAGATACGCAGTATTTT
CASSPDRSTDTQYF